The text below deals with one TCR beta chain. The antigen remains unidentified. The V gene's germline CDR1 is MGHDK and CDR2 SYGVNS. V lost 4 bases to trimming and J lost 2 bases, with 12 bases between them. This CDR3 has 15 amino acids. Measured with immunoSEQ multiplex PCR; TCRdb has only the in-frame clones, and not every one. The sample holds roughly 150,000 clones, around nine tenths seen once. The data originate from a study of T cell responses to AZD1222 COVID-19 vaccine. Study-wide findings and caveats: Only a handful of people who got AZD1222 tested seropositive at baseline. Rises in breadth and depth of Spike-specific TCRs came after two AZD1222 doses. White British people made up most donors, females outnumbered males, and clonal diversity was possibly underestimated. In the spike-specific TCR repertoire, nearly half reportedly target unmutated variant regions.

The chain combines TRBV25-1 with TRBJ1-3, with D possibly matching TRBD1 (5 bases). The material sequenced was peripheral blood, taken 28 days after the second AZD1222 dose. The clonotype was recovered from an adult who received the AZD1222 COVID-19 vaccine. CDR3 amino acids: CASSAGVGPGNTIYF. The CDR3 nucleotides are TGTGCCAGCAGTGCGGGGGTCGGGCCTGGAAACACCATATATTTT.